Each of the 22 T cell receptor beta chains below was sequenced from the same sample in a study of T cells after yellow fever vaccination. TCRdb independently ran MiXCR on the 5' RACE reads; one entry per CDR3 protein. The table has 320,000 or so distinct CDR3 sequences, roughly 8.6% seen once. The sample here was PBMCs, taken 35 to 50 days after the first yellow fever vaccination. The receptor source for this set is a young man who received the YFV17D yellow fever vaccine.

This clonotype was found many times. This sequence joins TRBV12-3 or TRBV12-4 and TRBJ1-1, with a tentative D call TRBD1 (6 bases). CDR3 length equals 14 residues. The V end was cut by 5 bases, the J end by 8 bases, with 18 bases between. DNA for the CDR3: TGTGCCAGCAGTCCGATGGACAGTGATGGGGAAGCTTTCTTT. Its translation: CASSPMDSDGEAFF.

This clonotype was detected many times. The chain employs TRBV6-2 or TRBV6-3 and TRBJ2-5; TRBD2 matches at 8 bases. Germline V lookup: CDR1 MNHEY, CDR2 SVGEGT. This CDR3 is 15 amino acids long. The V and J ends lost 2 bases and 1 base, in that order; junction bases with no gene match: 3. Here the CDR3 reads CASSYTSGGQETQYF. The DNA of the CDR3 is TGTGCCAGCAGTTACACAAGCGGGGGCCAAGAGACCCAGTACTTC.

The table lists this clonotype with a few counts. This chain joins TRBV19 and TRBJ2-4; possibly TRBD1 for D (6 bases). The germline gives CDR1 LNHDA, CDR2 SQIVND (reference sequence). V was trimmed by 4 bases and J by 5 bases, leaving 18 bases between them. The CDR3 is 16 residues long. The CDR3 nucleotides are TGTGCCAGTAGTAGCGAACCTGCGGACAGTCAAAACATTCAGTACTTC. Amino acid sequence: CASSSEPADSQNIQYF.

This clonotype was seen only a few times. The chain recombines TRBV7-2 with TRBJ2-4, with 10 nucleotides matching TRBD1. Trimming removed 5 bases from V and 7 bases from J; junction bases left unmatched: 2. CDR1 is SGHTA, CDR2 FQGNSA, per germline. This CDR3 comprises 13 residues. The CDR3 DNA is TGTGCCAGCAGCCCGGGACAGGGGAACATTCAGTACTTC. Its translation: CASSPGQGNIQYF.

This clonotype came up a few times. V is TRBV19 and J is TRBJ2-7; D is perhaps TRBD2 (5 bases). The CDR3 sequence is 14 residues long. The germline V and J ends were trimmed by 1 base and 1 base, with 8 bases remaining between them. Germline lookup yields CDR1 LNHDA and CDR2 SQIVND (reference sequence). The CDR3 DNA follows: TGTGCCAGTAGTATAGTCCGGGATTCCTACGAGCAGTACTTC. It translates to CASSIVRDSYEQYF.

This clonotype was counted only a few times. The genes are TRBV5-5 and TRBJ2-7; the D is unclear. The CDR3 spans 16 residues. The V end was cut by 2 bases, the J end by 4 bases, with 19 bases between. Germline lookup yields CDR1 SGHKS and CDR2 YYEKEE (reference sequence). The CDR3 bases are TGTGCCAGCAGCTTTTCCCCCACAGTAGCACTGTACGAGCAGTACGTC. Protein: CASSFSPTVALYEQYV.

The CDR3 region has the DNA TGCGCCAGCAGCCAAGCTCAGGCTCCCGCCTATGGCTACACCTTC. Amino acids: CASSQAQAPAYGYTF. V and J are TRBV4-1 and TRBJ1-2; D unresolved. Per the germline V gene, CDR1 is MGHRA and CDR2 is YSYEKL. The CDR3 loop spans 15 amino acids. The ends were cut back, 1 base at V and 4 bases at J, with 13 bases in the middle.

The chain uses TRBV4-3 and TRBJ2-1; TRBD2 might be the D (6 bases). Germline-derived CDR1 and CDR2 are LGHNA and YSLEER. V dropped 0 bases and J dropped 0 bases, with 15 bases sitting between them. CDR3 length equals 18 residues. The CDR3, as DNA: TGCGCCAGCAGCCAAGATCCAGGGTTCGGGGGCTCCTACAATGAGCAGTTCTTC. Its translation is CASSQDPGFGGSYNEQFF.

Written as DNA, the CDR3 is TGTGCCAGCGCCCAGGGAAACTACGAGCAGTACTTC. It codes for CASAQGNYEQYF. The chain recombines TRBV6-5 with TRBJ2-7, with a tentative D call TRBD1 (5 bases). V gave up 8 bases and J gave up 3 bases, with 11 bases separating them. The V gene's germline CDR1 is MNHEY and CDR2 SVGAGI. The CDR3 covers 12 residues.

CDR3 DNA sequence: TGTGCCAGCAGTTACGGGACAATCAATGAGCAGTTCTTC. It is translated as CASSYGTINEQFF. V is TRBV6-6 and J is TRBJ2-1; tentatively, D is TRBD1 (6 bases). V was trimmed by 2 bases and J by 6 bases, leaving 8 bases between them. CDR1 and CDR2 from the germline V gene are MNHNY and SVGAGI (reference sequence). The CDR3 is 13 residues long.

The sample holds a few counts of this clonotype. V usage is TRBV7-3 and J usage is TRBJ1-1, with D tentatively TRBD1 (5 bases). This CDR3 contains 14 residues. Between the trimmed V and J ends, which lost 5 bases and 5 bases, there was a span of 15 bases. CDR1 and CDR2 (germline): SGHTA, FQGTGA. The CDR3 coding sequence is TGTGCCAGCAGCCCTTGGGGATCAGGGACTGAAGCTTTCTTT. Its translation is CASSPWGSGTEAFF.

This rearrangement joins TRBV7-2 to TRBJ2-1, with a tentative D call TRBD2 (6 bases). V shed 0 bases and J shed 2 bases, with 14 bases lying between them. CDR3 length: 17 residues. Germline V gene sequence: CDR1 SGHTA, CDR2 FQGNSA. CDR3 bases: TGTGCCAGCAGCTTAGCTAGGGCCCGCGGGGCCTACAATGAGCAGTTCTTC. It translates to CASSLARARGAYNEQFF.

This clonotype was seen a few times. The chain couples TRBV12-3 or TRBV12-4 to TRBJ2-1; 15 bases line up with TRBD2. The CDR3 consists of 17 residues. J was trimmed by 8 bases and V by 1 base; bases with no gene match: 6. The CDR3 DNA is TGTGCCAGCAGTTTAGGGACTAGCGGGGGGGCCAATCATGAGCAGTTCTTC. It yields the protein CASSLGTSGGANHEQFF.

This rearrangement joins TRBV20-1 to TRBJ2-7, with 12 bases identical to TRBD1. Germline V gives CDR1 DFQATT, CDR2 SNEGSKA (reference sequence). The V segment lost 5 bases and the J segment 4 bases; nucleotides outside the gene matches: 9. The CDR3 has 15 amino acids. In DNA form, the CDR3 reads TGCAGTGCTTCTCCGGGACAGGGGGCGGGATACGAGCAGTACTTC. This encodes CSASPGQGAGYEQYF.

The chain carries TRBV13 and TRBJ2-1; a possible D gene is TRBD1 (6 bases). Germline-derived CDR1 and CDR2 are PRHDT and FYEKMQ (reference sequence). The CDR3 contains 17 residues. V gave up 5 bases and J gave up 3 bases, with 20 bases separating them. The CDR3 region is CASSRTVTGGFYNEQFF. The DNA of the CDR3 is TGTGCCAGCAGCCGAACGGTGACAGGCGGCTTCTACAATGAGCAGTTCTTC. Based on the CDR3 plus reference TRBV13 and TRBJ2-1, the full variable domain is AAGVIQSPRHLIKEKRETATLKCYPIPRHDTVYWYQQGPGQDPQFLISFYEKMQSDKGSIPDRFSAQQFSDYHSELNMSSLELGDSALYFCASSRTVTGGFYNEQFFGPGTRLTVL.

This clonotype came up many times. Written as DNA, the CDR3 is TGCAGCGTTGATACGACAGAGGGGAACACTGAAGCTTTCTTT. Protein product: CSVDTTEGNTEAFF. The V call is TRBV29-1, the J call TRBJ1-1; a weak D match, TRBD1 (5 bases). The CDR3 consists of 14 residues. CDR1 and CDR2 from the germline V gene are SQVTM and ANQGSEA. Trimming removed 3 bases from V and 1 base from J, with 12 bases in between.

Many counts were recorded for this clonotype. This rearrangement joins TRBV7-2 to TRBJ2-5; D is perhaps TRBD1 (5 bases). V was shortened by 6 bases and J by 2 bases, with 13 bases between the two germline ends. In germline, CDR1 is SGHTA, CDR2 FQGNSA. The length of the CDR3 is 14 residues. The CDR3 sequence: CASRFKGPQETQYF. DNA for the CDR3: TGTGCCAGCAGGTTCAAGGGGCCTCAAGAGACCCAGTACTTC. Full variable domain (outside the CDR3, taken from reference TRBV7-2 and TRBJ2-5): GAGVSQSPSNKVTEKGKDVELRCDPISGHTALYWYRQSLGQGLEFLIYFQGNSAPDKSGLPSDRFSAERTGGSVSTLTIQRTQQEDSAVYLCASRFKGPQETQYFGPGTRLLVL.

The CDR3 loop reads CASSRRLGPYTGELFF. As DNA, the CDR3 is TGCGCCAGCAGCCGTAGACTAGGCCCGTACACCGGGGAGCTGTTTTTT. The V gene is TRBV5-1, the J gene TRBJ2-2; D possibly corresponds to TRBD2 (6 bases). Trimming left V 4 bases short and J 3 bases short, with 16 bases between. Looked up from germline, CDR1 is SGHRS and CDR2 is YFSETQ. The CDR3 has 16 residues.

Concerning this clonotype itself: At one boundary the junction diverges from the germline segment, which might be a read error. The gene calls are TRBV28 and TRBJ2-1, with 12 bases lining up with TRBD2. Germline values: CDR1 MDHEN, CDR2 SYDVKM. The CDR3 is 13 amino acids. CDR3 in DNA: TGTGCCAGCAGTTTCCTAGCGGGGGGGGGTTCGGTCTTC. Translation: CASSFLAGGGSVF.

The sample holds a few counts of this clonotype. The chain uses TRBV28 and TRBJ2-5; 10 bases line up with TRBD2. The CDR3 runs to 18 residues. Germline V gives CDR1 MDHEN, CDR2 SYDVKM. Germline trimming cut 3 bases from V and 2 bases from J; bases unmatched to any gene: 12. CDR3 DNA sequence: TGTGCCAGCAGTTTGGGGCTAGCGGGGGCCTTAAAACAAGAGACCCAGTACTTC. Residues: CASSLGLAGALKQETQYF.

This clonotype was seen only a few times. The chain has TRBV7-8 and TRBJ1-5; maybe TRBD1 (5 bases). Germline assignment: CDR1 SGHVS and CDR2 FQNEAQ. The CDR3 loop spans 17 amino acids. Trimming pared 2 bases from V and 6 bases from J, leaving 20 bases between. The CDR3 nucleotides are TGTGCCAGCAGCTTAAGGGTCGTAGGGGACGGACTTCAGCCCCAGCATTTT. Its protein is CASSLRVVGDGLQPQHF.

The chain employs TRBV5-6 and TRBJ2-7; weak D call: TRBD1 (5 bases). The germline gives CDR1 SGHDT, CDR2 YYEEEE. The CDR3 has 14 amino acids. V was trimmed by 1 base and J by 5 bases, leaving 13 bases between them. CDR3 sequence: CASSLTGSVDEQYV. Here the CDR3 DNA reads TGTGCCAGCAGCTTGACAGGTTCAGTAGACGAGCAGTACGTC.